This T cell receptor beta chain was sequenced in a study of cytomegalovirus exposure and HLA in healthy donors. The study's findings and limits: Rare TCR sequences dominated, though some public TCRs recurred in many donors. Exclusion applied to some V segments, including TRBV6-2 and TRBV6-3, as they were indistinguishable.

The germline V gene has CDR1 MNHNS and CDR2 SASEGT. The CDR3 is 17 amino acids. V gave up 3 bases and J gave up 1 base; unmatched junction bases: 5. Primers included in the PCR were 60 Vbeta and 13 Jbeta primers. Produced via immunoSEQ multiplex PCR; TCRdb's table is partial and in-frame only. The profile covers about 170,000 clones, with roughly 67% appearing a single time and 4.5% to 5.5% taken by the ten largest. A remark on this clone: Antigen unknown.

This sequence originates from a woman aged 18-35 years in good health and CMV-seropositive. This chain connects TRBV6-1 to TRBJ2-3, with 12 bases matching TRBD1. The sample taken for sequencing was PBMCs. The CDR3 coding sequence is TGTGCCAGCAGTGACATCAGGGACAGGGGGCGCACAGATACGCAGTATTTT. Amino acids: CASSDIRDRGRTDTQYF.